This T cell receptor (beta chain) is drawn from a study of T cells in Graves' hyperthyroidism and ophthalmopathy. On the study more broadly: Staff took peripheral blood when the initial diagnosis was made, before any treatment began.

This clonotype was observed at least ten times. From RNA transcripts, TCR beta CDR3 regions were amplified. An initial round of RT-PCR targeting the TCR CDR3 relied on the HTBI primer set. TCRdb called the multiplex PCR reads again in MiXCR, with one record for every CDR3 protein. The sample carries around 290,000 distinct CDR3 sequences, approximately 13% recorded once. Stable Graves' hyperthyroidism denoted no ophthalmopathy progression over 18 months. Newly diagnosed hyperthyroidism patients aged 18 to 65 years had disease lasting under 2 months. Diagnoses were established using clinical symptoms, serum thyroxine and TRAb, thyroid ultrasound and orbital computed tomography. Germline V lookup: CDR1 KGHSH, CDR2 LQKENI. V lost 6 bases, J lost 6 bases, and 10 bases stayed unmatched. There are 15 residues in the CDR3.

J is TRBJ1-5 and V is TRBV18, with 8 bases identical to TRBD1. This TCR was recovered from a woman aged 40 to 49 with Graves' hyperthyroidism. Sequencing input: blood. DNA for the CDR3: TGTGCCAGCTCCCCAGCAGGGGGCGAGGGTCAGCCCCAGCATTTT. Protein sequence: CASSPAGGEGQPQHF.